This T cell receptor beta chain was identified during a study of T cells in localized non-small cell lung cancer. Assay: immunoSEQ multiplex PCR; the TCRdb copy retains only in-frame clones and omits some. The sample contains about 54,000 clones, over 80% of which appear only once. This clone came up once. CDR3 length equals 16 residues. The V end lost 5 bases, the J end lost 4 bases, and 20 bases lay between the germline ends. Looked up from germline, CDR1 is SGHTA and CDR2 is FQGNSA. The V and J genes are TRBV7-2 and TRBJ1-2; D remains ambiguous. The receptor comes from a female donor of 60 years or more with stage II squamous cell lung carcinoma. The source was peripheral blood, collected before any cancer treatment. DNA of the CDR3: TGTGCCAGCAGCCCGAATACCCCGAACCCAACCTATGGCTACACCTTC. It encodes CASSPNTPNPTYGYTF.